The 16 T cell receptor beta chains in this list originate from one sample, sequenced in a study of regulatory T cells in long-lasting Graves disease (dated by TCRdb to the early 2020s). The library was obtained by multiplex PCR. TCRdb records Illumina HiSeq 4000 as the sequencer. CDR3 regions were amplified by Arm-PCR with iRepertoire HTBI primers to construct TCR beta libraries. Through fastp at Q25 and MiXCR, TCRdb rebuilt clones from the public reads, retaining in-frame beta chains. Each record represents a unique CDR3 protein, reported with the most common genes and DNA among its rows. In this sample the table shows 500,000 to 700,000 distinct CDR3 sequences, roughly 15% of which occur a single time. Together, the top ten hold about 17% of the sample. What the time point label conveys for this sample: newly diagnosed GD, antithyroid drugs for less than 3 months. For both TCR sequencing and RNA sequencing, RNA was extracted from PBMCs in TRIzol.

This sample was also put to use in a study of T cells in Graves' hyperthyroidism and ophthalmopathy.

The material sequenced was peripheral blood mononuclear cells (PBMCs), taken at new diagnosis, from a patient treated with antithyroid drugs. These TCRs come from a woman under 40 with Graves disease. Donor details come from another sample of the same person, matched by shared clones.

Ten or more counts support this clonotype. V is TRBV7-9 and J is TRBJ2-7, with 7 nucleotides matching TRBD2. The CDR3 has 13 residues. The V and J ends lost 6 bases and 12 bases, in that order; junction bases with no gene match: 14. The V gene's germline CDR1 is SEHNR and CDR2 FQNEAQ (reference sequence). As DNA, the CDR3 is TGTGCCAGCAGTCCGGGGGGAGTAGGGGTGCCGTACTTC. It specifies CASSPGGVGVPYF.

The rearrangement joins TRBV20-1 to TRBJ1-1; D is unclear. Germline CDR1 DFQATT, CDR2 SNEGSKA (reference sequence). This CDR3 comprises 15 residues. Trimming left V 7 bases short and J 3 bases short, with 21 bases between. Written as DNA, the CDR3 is TGCAGTGGTGGAGCCATCAGATTATTGGACACTGAAGCTTTCTTT. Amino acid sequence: CSGGAIRLLDTEAFF.

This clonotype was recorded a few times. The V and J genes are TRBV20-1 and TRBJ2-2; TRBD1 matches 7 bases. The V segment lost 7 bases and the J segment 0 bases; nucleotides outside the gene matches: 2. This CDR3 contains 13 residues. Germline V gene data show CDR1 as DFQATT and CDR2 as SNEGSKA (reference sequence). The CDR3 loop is CSGQGANTGELFF. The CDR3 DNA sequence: TGCAGTGGCCAGGGGGCGAACACCGGGGAGCTGTTTTTT.

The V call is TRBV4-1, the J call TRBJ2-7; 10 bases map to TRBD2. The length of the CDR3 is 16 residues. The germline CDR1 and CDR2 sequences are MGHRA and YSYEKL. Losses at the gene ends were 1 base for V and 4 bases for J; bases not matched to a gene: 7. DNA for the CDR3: TGCGCCAGCAGCCAAGGCCTAGCGGGAGCTTTGTACGAGCAGTACTTC. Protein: CASSQGLAGALYEQYF.

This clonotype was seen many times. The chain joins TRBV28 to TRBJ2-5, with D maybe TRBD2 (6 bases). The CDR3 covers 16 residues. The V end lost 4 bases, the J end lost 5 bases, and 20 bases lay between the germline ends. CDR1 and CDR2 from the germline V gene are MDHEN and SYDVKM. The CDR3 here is CASSSNPRGGAETQYF. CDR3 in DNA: TGTGCCAGCAGTTCTAACCCTCGTGGAGGGGCGGAGACCCAGTACTTC.

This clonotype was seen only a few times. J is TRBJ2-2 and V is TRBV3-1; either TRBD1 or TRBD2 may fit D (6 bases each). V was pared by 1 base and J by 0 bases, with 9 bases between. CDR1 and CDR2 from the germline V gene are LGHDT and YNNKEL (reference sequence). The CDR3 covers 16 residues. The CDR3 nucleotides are TGTGCCAGCAGCCAAGTCGGGGGCGCGAACACCGGGGAGCTGTTTTTT. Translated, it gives CASSQVGGANTGELFF.

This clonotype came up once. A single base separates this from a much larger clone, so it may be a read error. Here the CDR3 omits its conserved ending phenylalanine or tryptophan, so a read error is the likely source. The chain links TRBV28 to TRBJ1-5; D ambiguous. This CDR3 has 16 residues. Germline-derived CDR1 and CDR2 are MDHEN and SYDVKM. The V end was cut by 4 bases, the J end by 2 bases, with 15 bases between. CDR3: CASSSPLGWGNQPQHS. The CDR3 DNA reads TGTGCCAGCAGTTCCCCGTTAGGTTGGGGCAATCAGCCCCAGCATTCT.

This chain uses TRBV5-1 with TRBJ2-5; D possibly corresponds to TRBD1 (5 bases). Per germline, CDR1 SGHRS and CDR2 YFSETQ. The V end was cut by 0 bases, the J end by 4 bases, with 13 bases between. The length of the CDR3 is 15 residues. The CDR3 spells CASSLVVGRAETQYF. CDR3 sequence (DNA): TGCGCCAGCAGCTTGGTCGTCGGCAGGGCAGAGACCCAGTACTTC. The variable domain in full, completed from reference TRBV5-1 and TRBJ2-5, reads KAGVTQTPRYLIKTRGQQVTLSCSPISGHRSVSWYQQTPGQGLQFLFEYFSETQRNKGNFPGRFSGRQFSNSRSEMNVSTLELGDSALYLCASSLVVGRAETQYFGPGTRLLVL.

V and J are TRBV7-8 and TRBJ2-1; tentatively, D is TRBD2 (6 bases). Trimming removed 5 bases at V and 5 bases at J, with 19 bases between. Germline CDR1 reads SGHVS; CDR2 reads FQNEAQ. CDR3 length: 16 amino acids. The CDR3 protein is CASSGGDRGSNNEQFF. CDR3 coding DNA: TGTGCCAGCAGCGGAGGAGACCGGGGGTCTAACAATGAGCAGTTCTTC.

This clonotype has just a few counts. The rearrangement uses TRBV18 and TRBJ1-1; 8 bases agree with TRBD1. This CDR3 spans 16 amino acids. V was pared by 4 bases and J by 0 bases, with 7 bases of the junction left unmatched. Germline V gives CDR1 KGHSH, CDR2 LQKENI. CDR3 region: CASSLRGLRVNTEAFF. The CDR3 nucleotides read TGTGCCAGCTCACTCAGGGGGCTTAGGGTGAACACTGAAGCTTTCTTT.

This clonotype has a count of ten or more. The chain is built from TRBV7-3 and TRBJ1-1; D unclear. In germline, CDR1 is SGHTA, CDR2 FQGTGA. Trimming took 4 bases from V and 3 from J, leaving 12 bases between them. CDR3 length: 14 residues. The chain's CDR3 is CASSYYWGYTEAFF. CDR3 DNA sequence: TGTGCCAGCAGCTACTATTGGGGTTACACTGAAGCTTTCTTT. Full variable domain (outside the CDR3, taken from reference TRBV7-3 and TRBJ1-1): GAGVSQTPSNKVTEKGKYVELRCDPISGHTALYWYRQSLGQGPEFLIYFQGTGAADDSGLPNDRFFAVRPEGSVSTLKIQRTERGDSAVYLCASSYYWGYTEAFFGQGTRLTVV.

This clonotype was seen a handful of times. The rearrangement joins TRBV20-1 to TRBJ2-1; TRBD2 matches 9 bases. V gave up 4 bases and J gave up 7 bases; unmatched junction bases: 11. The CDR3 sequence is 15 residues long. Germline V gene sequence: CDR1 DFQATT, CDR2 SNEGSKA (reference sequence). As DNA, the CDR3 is TGCAGTGCTACTCTAGGTAGCGGGAGTCTGAATGAGCAGTTCTTC. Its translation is CSATLGSGSLNEQFF.

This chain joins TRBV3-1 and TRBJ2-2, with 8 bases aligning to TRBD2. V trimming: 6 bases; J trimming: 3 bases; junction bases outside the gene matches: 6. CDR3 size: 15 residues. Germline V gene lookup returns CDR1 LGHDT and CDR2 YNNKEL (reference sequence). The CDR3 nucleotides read TGTGCCAGCAGTTTGGGACTAGTGGACACCGGGGAGCTGTTTTTT. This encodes CASSLGLVDTGELFF.

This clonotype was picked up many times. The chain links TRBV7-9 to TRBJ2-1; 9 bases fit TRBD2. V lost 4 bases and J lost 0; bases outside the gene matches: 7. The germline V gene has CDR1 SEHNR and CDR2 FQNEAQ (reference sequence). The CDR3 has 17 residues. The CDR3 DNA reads TGTGCCAGCAGCTCCGGCAATAGCGGGGGCTCCTACAATGAGCAGTTCTTC. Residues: CASSSGNSGGSYNEQFF.

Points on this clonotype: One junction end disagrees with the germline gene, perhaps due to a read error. The CDR3 spells CASSSTGLRGNIGELFF. The CDR3 DNA is TGTGCCAGCAGCTCGACGGGCTTGAGGGGGAACATCGGGGAGCTGTTTTTT. V and J are TRBV7-9 and TRBJ2-2; tentative D call: TRBD1 (6 bases). The CDR3 extends over 17 amino acids. Germline V gene data show CDR1 as SEHNR and CDR2 as FQNEAQ (reference sequence).

CDR3 amino acids: CASSPLGYSHDYGYTF. CDR3 bases: TGTGCCAGCAGCCCCTTAGGGTATTCTCATGACTATGGCTACACCTTC. This sequence joins TRBV7-9 and TRBJ1-2, with D unresolved. With 5 bases removed from V and 3 bases from J, the gap between germline ends came to 19 bases. The CDR3 extends over 16 amino acids. The germline V gene has CDR1 SEHNR and CDR2 FQNEAQ (reference sequence).